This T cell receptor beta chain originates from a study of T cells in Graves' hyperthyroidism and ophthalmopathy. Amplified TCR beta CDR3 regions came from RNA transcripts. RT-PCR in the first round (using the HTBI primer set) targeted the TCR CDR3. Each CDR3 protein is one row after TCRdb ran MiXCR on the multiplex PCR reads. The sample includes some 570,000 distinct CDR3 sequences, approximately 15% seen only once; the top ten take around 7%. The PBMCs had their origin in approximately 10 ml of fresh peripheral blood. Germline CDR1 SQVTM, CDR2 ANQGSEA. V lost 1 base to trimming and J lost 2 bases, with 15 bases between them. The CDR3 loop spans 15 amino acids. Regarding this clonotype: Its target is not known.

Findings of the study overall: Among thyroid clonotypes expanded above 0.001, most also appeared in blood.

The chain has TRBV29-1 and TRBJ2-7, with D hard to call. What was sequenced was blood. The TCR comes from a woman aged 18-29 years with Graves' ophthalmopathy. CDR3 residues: CSVEGVAGRPYEQYF. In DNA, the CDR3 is TGCAGCGTTGAAGGTGTGGCAGGACGTCCCTACGAGCAGTACTTC.